This entry lists 27 T cell receptor beta chains sequenced from one sample in a study of shared clonotypes between healthy human individuals. The repertoire was sequenced with immunoSEQ multiplex PCR; TCRdb's copy has only in-frame clones and lacks some. In the table there are fewer than 400,000 clones, roughly 70% of which are singletons. The sample taken for sequencing was memory CD4+ T cells sorted from blood. The sample's subset: CD45RA-negative fraction. Receptor source: a man aged 25 to 45 in good health.

V gene TRBV27 combines with J gene TRBJ2-3; D is unresolved. Germline V gene sequence: CDR1 MNHEY, CDR2 SMNVEV (reference sequence). There are 15 residues in the CDR3. V was shortened by 6 bases and J by 1 base, with 14 bases between the two germline ends. The CDR3 nucleotides read TGTGCCAGCAGCCACCGAGATCCTCGCACAGATACGCAGTATTTT. Protein: CASSHRDPRTDTQYF.

This clone was counted a few times. The chain links TRBV7-9 to TRBJ2-1; TRBD2 matches 8 bases. This CDR3 spans 15 amino acids. V gave up 3 bases and J gave up 6 bases; unmatched junction bases: 7. The germline gives CDR1 SEHNR, CDR2 FQNEAQ (reference sequence). CDR3: CASSLTAGASNEQFF. As DNA, the CDR3 is TGTGCCAGCAGCTTGACAGCGGGAGCCTCCAATGAGCAGTTCTTC.

This chain joins TRBV5-1 and TRBJ2-2, with TRBD1 matching 10 bases. Germline lookup yields CDR1 SGHRS and CDR2 YFSETQ. The J segment lost 3 bases and the V segment lost 5 bases, leaving 13 bases of the junction unmatched. There are 18 residues in the CDR3. In nucleotides, the CDR3 is TGCGCCAGCAGTGTGATACCGGGGACAGGGGTCGACACCGGGGAGCTGTTTTTT. The encoded protein is CASSVIPGTGVDTGELFF.

The chain combines TRBV6-1 with TRBJ1-2; no firm D call. The germline CDR1 and CDR2 sequences are MNHNS and SASEGT. The CDR3 is made up of 14 amino acids. The V gene lost 0 bases and the J gene lost 2 bases, with 7 bases spanning the gap. CDR3 in amino acids: CASSEAYWNYGYTF. Written as DNA, the CDR3 is TGTGCCAGCAGTGAAGCCTACTGGAACTATGGCTACACCTTC.

On this clone itself: Other DNA sequences of this sample code for an identical CDR3. This rearrangement joins TRBV9 to TRBJ2-7, with unresolved D. The CDR3 sequence is 14 residues long. Germline loops: CDR1 SGDLS, CDR2 YYNGEE. V lost 0 bases, J lost 0 bases, and 7 bases lay in between. The CDR3 region has the DNA TGTGCCAGCAGCGTAGTCGGCAGCTCCTACGAGCAGTACTTC. Protein sequence: CASSVVGSSYEQYF. The full variable domain, its missing parts supplied by reference TRBV9 and TRBJ2-7, is DSGVTQTPKHLITATGQRVTLRCSPRSGDLSVYWYQQSLDQGLQFLIQYYNGEERAKGNILERFSAQQFPDLHSELNLSSLELGDSALYFCASSVVGSSYEQYFGPGTRLTVT.

This rearrangement joins TRBV6-1 to TRBJ1-5; a weak D match, TRBD1 (5 bases). The length of the CDR3 is 15 residues. Trimming pared 4 bases from V and 9 bases from J, leaving 19 bases between. Germline lookup yields CDR1 MNHNS and CDR2 SASEGT. The CDR3 nucleotides read TGTGCCAGCAGTGGAAGCGACGGGGCGAGTCGGCCCCAGCATTTT. Its protein is CASSGSDGASRPQHF.

The chain has TRBV29-1 and TRBJ2-1; either TRBD1 or TRBD2 may supply D (7 bases each). Germline V CDR1 and CDR2: SQVTM, ANQGSEA. V was clipped by 5 bases and J by 7 bases, with 21 bases between them. The CDR3 sequence is 15 residues long. The chain's CDR3 is CSVPGRPGGKNEQFF. The CDR3 DNA reads TGCAGCGTTCCCGGGAGGCCAGGGGGGAAGAATGAGCAGTTCTTC.

This clone has a handful of counts. V gene TRBV7-9 combines with J gene TRBJ2-6, with D perhaps given as TRBD1 or TRBD2 (5 bases each). The V gene lost 5 bases and the J gene lost 3 bases, with 14 bases spanning the gap. Per germline, CDR1 SEHNR and CDR2 FQNEAQ (reference sequence). This CDR3 is built from 16 residues. For the CDR3, the DNA is TGTGCCAGCAGCAGCTCCGGGGCGGTTGGGGCCAACGTCCTGACTTTC. Its protein is CASSSSGAVGANVLTF. The complete variable domain, with remaining parts taken from reference TRBV7-9 and TRBJ2-6, reads DTGVSQNPRHKITKRGQNVTFRCDPISEHNRLYWYRQTLGQGPEFLTYFQNEAQLEKSRLLSDRFSAERPKGSFSTLEIQRTEQGDSAMYLCASSSSGAVGANVLTFGAGSRLTVL.

The rearrangement uses TRBV7-3 and TRBJ2-1; the match to TRBD2 covers 10 bases. The trim removed 2 bases at V and 12 bases at J, leaving 4 bases unmatched. CDR1 and CDR2 (germline): SGHTA, FQGTGA. CDR3 length equals 13 residues. CDR3 sequence: CASSLEASGRQFF. The CDR3 nucleotides are TGTGCCAGCAGCTTAGAGGCTAGCGGGAGGCAGTTCTTC.

In DNA form, the CDR3 reads TGTGCCAGCTTGTTTGACAGTGAAAACACCATATATTTT. Protein product: CASLFDSENTIYF. This chain joins TRBV2 and TRBJ1-3, with D possibly being TRBD1 (5 bases). The V and J ends lost 8 bases and 6 bases respectively, with 14 bases between them. The CDR3 is made up of 13 amino acids. In germline, CDR1 is SNHLY, CDR2 FYNNEI.

The table lists this clone with a count of one. The CDR3 region is CASSLDPGDTEAFF. In DNA form, the CDR3 reads TGCGCCAGCAGCTTGGATCCAGGGGACACTGAAGCTTTCTTT. The rearrangement uses TRBV5-1 and TRBJ1-1, with D maybe TRBD1 (6 bases). Per the germline V gene, CDR1 is SGHRS and CDR2 is YFSETQ. The CDR3 spans 14 residues. V gave up 0 bases and J gave up 3 bases, with 9 bases separating them.

V is TRBV18 and J is TRBJ1-4; D is unresolved. The CDR3 consists of 11 residues. Germline lookup yields CDR1 KGHSH and CDR2 LQKENI. V lost 4 bases, J lost 8 bases, and 5 bases lay in between. The CDR3 nucleotides are TGTGCCAGCTCACGTTCGGAAAAACTGTTTTTT. This gives the protein CASSRSEKLFF.

The chain carries TRBV7-9 and TRBJ2-3; TRBD2 agrees at 11 bases. V was pared by 4 bases and J by 7 bases, with 7 bases of the junction left unmatched. The length of the CDR3 is 15 residues. Germline CDR1 and CDR2: SEHNR and FQNEAQ (reference sequence). The CDR3 here is CASSSTSGGFHTQYF. CDR3 nucleotides: TGTGCCAGCAGCTCTACTAGCGGGGGCTTCCATACGCAGTATTTT.

This chain uses TRBV19 with TRBJ2-1, with D hard to call. Trimming shortened V by 7 bases and J by 2 bases, and 9 bases separated the two germline ends. Germline V lookup: CDR1 LNHDA, CDR2 SQIVND (reference sequence). The CDR3 consists of 13 residues. The CDR3 DNA reads TGTGCCAGTAAAAACAGAACCTACAATGAGCAGTTCTTC. This translates into CASKNRTYNEQFF.

The chain links TRBV7-9 to TRBJ2-2; no clear D. V was shortened by 5 bases and J by 1 base, with 8 bases between the two germline ends. In germline, CDR1 is SEHNR, CDR2 FQNEAQ (reference sequence). The length of the CDR3 is 14 residues. DNA of the CDR3: TGTGCCAGCAGCCAACAGTGGAACACCGGGGAGCTGTTTTTT. Translating gives CASSQQWNTGELFF.

The rearrangement joins TRBV5-1 to TRBJ2-1, with 12 bases lining up with TRBD2. The trim removed 4 bases at V and 8 bases at J, leaving 10 bases unmatched. This CDR3 is 16 amino acids long. Germline values: CDR1 SGHRS, CDR2 YFSETQ. CDR3 sequence (DNA): TGCGCCAGCAGCAGAGAACTAGCGGGAGGTGGGGATGAGCAGTTCTTC. Its protein is CASSRELAGGGDEQFF.

The V call is TRBV5-5, the J call TRBJ2-3; the D is unclear. The germline V and J ends were trimmed by 4 bases and 0 bases, with 6 bases remaining between them. There are 13 residues in the CDR3. Germline CDR1 and CDR2: SGHKS and YYEKEE (reference sequence). The CDR3 DNA is TGTGCCAGCAGCCTAAAGAGCACAGATACGCAGTATTTT. Amino acids: CASSLKSTDTQYF. Using reference TRBV5-5 and TRBJ2-3 for the parts outside the CDR3, the full variable domain is DAGVTQSPTHLIKTRGQQVTLRCSPISGHKSVSWYQQVLGQGPQFIFQYYEKEERGRGNFPDRFSARQFPNYSSELNVNALLLGDSALYLCASSLKSTDTQYFGPGTRLTVL.

The rearrangement joins TRBV9 to TRBJ2-4; no reliable D call. CDR1 and CDR2 (germline): SGDLS, YYNGEE. The CDR3 is 14 amino acids. The V and J ends lost 3 bases and 2 bases respectively, with 9 bases between them. In DNA form, the CDR3 reads TGTGCCAGCAGCGCCTCCGCCTCCAAAAACATTCAGTACTTC. It encodes CASSASASKNIQYF.

This clone was observed many times. The chain links TRBV19 to TRBJ2-2; 9 nucleotides agree with TRBD1. The CDR3 length is 16 residues. In germline, CDR1 is LNHDA, CDR2 SQIVND (reference sequence). Germline trimming cut 3 bases from V and 4 bases from J; bases unmatched to any gene: 6. The CDR3 region is CASSIRDRDSTGELFF. CDR3 sequence (DNA): TGTGCCAGTAGTATTAGGGACAGGGACTCCACCGGGGAGCTGTTTTTT.

The chain links TRBV11-3 to TRBJ2-5; 8 nucleotides match TRBD1. Germline lookup yields CDR1 SGHNT and CDR2 YENEEA. The CDR3 runs to 13 residues. V lost 5 bases, J lost 7 bases, and 6 bases stayed unmatched. CDR3 sequence reads: CASSPGQGRTQYF. The CDR3 DNA sequence: TGTGCCAGCAGCCCCGGACAGGGTAGGACCCAGTACTTC.

This chain links TRBV7-2 with TRBJ2-1; D uncertain. The CDR3 totals 16 residues. CDR1 and CDR2 (germline): SGHTA, FQGNSA. The germline V and J ends were trimmed by 5 bases and 2 bases, with 16 bases remaining between them. CDR3 bases: TGTGCCAGCAGCCCGCCGGCGCCCCGCCCCTACAATGAGCAGTTCTTC. Protein product: CASSPPAPRPYNEQFF.

The V gene is TRBV11-2, the J gene TRBJ2-7, with TRBD1 matching 10 bases. The CDR3 extends over 18 amino acids. Germline CDR1 and CDR2: SGHAT and FQNNGV. J was trimmed by 8 bases and V by 3 bases; bases with no gene match: 19. CDR3 loop: CASSLGQGSFSGPVKQYF. DNA for the CDR3: TGTGCCAGCAGCTTGGGACAGGGGTCCTTTAGCGGGCCGGTAAAGCAGTACTTC. Using reference TRBV11-2 and TRBJ2-7 for the parts outside the CDR3, the full variable domain is EAGVAQSPRYKIIEKRQSVAFWCNPISGHATLYWYQQILGQGPKLLIQFQNNGVVDDSQLPKDRFSAERLKGVDSTLKIQPAKLEDSAVYLCASSLGQGSFSGPVKQYFGPGTRLTVT.

This chain joins TRBV28 and TRBJ2-5, with D unclear. Germline V lookup: CDR1 MDHEN, CDR2 SYDVKM. This CDR3 has 13 residues. V was trimmed by 3 bases and J by 5 bases, leaving 10 bases between them. The CDR3 here is CASSFLGRETQYF. CDR3 coding DNA: TGTGCCAGCAGTTTTCTGGGTAGGGAGACCCAGTACTTC.

The rearrangement joins TRBV6-5 to TRBJ1-1, with 7 nucleotides matching TRBD1. The CDR3 has 16 residues. V lost 1 base to trimming and J lost 1 base; unmatched junction nucleotides: 6. Germline V lookup: CDR1 MNHEY, CDR2 SVGAGI. This CDR3 reads CASSYYSGQRNTEAFF. The CDR3 nucleotides read TGTGCCAGCAGTTACTACTCGGGACAGAGGAACACTGAAGCTTTCTTT.

The rearrangement uses TRBV6-6 and TRBJ1-3; D call uncertain. V lost 0 bases and J lost 4, with 4 bases in between. The germline gives CDR1 MNHNY, CDR2 SVGAGI (reference sequence). The CDR3 totals 13 residues. The CDR3 DNA is TGTGCCAGCAGTTACTCGAAGGGAAACACCATATATTTT. Amino acids: CASSYSKGNTIYF.

The chain joins TRBV4-3 to TRBJ2-3; TRBD1 might be the D (5 bases). CDR3 length: 16 residues. Trimming shortened V by 5 bases and J by 2 bases, and 17 bases separated the two germline ends. CDR1 is LGHNA, CDR2 YSLEER, per germline. The CDR3 loop is CASSLGAHRVTDTQYF. Written as DNA, the CDR3 is TGCGCCAGCAGCTTAGGGGCGCATCGTGTCACAGATACGCAGTATTTT.

V is TRBV27 and J is TRBJ2-4, with TRBD1 matching over 10 bases. Unmatched junction bases numbered 17, after V lost 3 bases and J lost 3 bases. The CDR3 is 20 amino acids. Germline lookup yields CDR1 MNHEY and CDR2 SMNVEV (reference sequence). The CDR3 coding sequence is TGTGCCAGCAGTTTTGGTCGGGACAGGGGCCACCCAGGTGGCAAAAACATTCAGTACTTC. Amino acid sequence: CASSFGRDRGHPGGKNIQYF.